This T cell receptor beta chain was sequenced during a study of T cell repertoires in cytomegalovirus infection. Across the study: Indicated by public TCR beta signatures were CMV infection and matching HLA type. Study-level points and caveats: Carriers of CMV and the relevant HLA type were discriminated by public TCR beta frequency. CMV-specific TCR beta clonotypes restricted by HLA-C were the ones dominating the ex vivo response.

This clonotype was found many times. Its antigen is not identified. Trimming took off 3 bases at V and 3 bases at J, with 11 bases between the two ends. This CDR3 region has 14 residues. CDR1 and CDR2 (germline): SGHVS, FQNEAQ. TCRdb reprocessed the reads with MiXCR, giving one entry per CDR3 protein. This sample yields about 490,000 distinct CDR3 sequences, of which 26% are seen a single time; about 12% belongs to the top ten. This TCR was sampled from a human donor in good health (CMV status not recorded). Some clones in this sample may be carry-over from other donors' samples. Sequencing was done on a sample of PBMCs. V and J are TRBV7-8 and TRBJ1-1; D may be TRBD1 (5 bases). The CDR3 region is CASSFSGLDTEAFF. The CDR3 coding sequence is TGTGCCAGCAGCTTTTCGGGGCTGGACACTGAAGCTTTCTTT.